This TCR beta chain was identified in a study of tumor-infiltrating lymphocytes in primary liver carcinoma. Findings of the study overall: Lesser overlap characterized tumor-adjacent and tumor-blood pairs relative to tumor region pairs.

For each extraction, RNA and DNA were obtained together from about 19-30 mg of unsorted bulk tissue. The table lists this clonotype with a few counts. What it recognizes is unknown. TCR beta cDNA was reverse-transcribed from about 500 ng of total RNA. The reaction used a constant-region primer and ProtoScript II reverse transcriptase. For TCR beta, libraries were produced by three nested multiplex PCR rounds using slightly modified ARM-PCR. TCRdb recomputed calls from the multiplex PCR reads with MiXCR, one row per CDR3 protein. The top ten hold less than 20% of the sample, which has fewer than 200,000 distinct CDR3 sequences, around four fifths seen once. The origin of this receptor is a middle-aged man with primary liver carcinoma and hepatitis B virus infection. The specimen was tumor tissue from primary liver carcinoma.

CDR3 coding DNA: TGTGCCAGTACCGGACTAGCGGGCCCCAGAGGGTTCTTC. This codes for CASTGLAGPRGFF. The V gene is TRBV12-3 or TRBV12-4, the J gene TRBJ2-1, with TRBD2 matching 11 bases. There are 13 residues in the CDR3. With V trimmed by 9 bases and J by 15 bases, 13 bases remained unmatched.